The rows below give T cell receptor beta chains drawn from one sample of a study of molecular identifiers for immune sequencing clone quantification. TCRdb reprocessed the PCR reads via MiXCR and lists one record per CDR3 protein. The sample lists under 600,000 distinct CDR3 sequences; roughly 24% were seen once. Sample: naive CD8+ T cells from blood, with Jurkat cell RNA spiked in. These receptors all come from a human donor in good health. Some libraries in this study had Jurkat cell RNA spiked in. Each CDR3 is given with its conserved first and last residue. A D gene is named only where the DNA matches it firmly.

>TRBV7-9|NA
CASRSGGISTDTQYF
>TRBV10-3|TRBD1
CATRQGGTEAFF
>TRBV19|NA
CASSIGPGSTDTQYF
>TRBV5-5|NA
CASSLGHPYEQYF
>TRBV28|NA
CASSYQGMGQPQHF
>TRBV28|TRBD2
CASSTLAGAPYEQYF
>TRBV12-3/TRBV12-4|TRBD2
CASSPSSCSGGAKETQYF
>TRBV27|TRBD2
CASSFLAGDWLSGELFF
>TRBV7-9|NA
CASSSPEGVRGIEQYF
>TRBV19|NA
CASAEQGHSNQPQHF
>TRBV19|NA
CAISLTANSYNEQFF
>TRBV7-9|NA
CASSSPTQRVVNTEAFF
>TRBV5-1|NA
CASSSDWGAYEQYF
>TRBV19|TRBD2
CASSSGLAGPGELF